The rows below give T cell receptor beta chains drawn from one sample of a study of blood T cells in healthy people across ages. MiXCR, run by TCRdb on the 5' RACE reads, gives a single entry per CDR3 protein. The sample lists approximately 1.5 million distinct CDR3 sequences; 35% to 45% were seen once. The sequencing input was blood. These receptors all come from a woman aged 18-30 years in good health. Each CDR3 is given without its conserved first and last residue.

V | CDR3
TRBV7-2 | ASEEGVTKNIQY
TRBV4-2 | ASSQDTTVVSYNEQF
TRBV4-1 | ASSHPGYEQY
TRBV7-3 | ASSLWTGGPTDTKY
TRBV6-1 | ASSESYNEQF
TRBV2 | ASSVTPPGDSPLH
TRBV7-9 | ASSFTGVDQPQH
TRBV7-9 | ASTVTAYNEQF
TRBV29-1 | SVAIYTEAF
TRBV12-3/TRBV12-4 | ASTSMGDRSNTEAF
TRBV5-1 | ASSYGQYEQY
TRBV7-7 | ASSLASGPDYEQY
TRBV11-3 | ASSPGGKPDTQY
TRBV28 | ASIVLGSEAF
TRBV4-3 | ASSQDPQALGAEAF
TRBV27 | ASSLHTGGVSGYT
TRBV14 | ASSQPGSKNTDTQY
TRBV4-1 | ASSQDNRRWNQPQH
TRBV6-2/TRBV6-3 | ASSSVVRGGYGEQY
TRBV7-9 | ASSSGNYNSPLH
TRBV11-2 | ASTKQGNNSPLH
TRBV29-1 | SGGGWTEAF
TRBV20-1 | SARLTGDPYGYT
TRBV6-1 | ASQVLAGRSYEQY
TRBV18 | ASSPMGARNQPQH
TRBV11-2 | ASSTLAGGHGELF
TRBV9 | ASSVGTGDSSNTEAF
TRBV6-6 | AGSSTPTSWVPYEQY
TRBV6-4 | ASSDSGSNQPQH
TRBV29-1 | SVEVRGSFYEQY
TRBV29-1 | SVEGRGISEQY
TRBV9 | ASSVGTGSYGYT
TRBV7-2 | ASSLVSGTEETQY
TRBV29-1 | SVSRDRAYNEQF
TRBV4-1 | ASSQDGLASGAVSSYNEQF
TRBV27 | ASSGQAGELF
TRBV15 | ATSRDFGTDYGYT
TRBV29-1 | SVAARQGYEQY
TRBV7-6 | ASSSPQGATYNEQY
TRBV4-2 | ASSRFTSGGQETQY
TRBV27 | ASSLSGVITEAF
TRBV6-5 | ASSSRTGGTMAF
TRBV19 | ASSINSGGTYNEQF
TRBV12-3/TRBV12-4 | ASSLTWKNIQY
TRBV20-1 | SAGDSAYTDTQY
TRBV7-8 | ASSAPPDSSYNSPLH
TRBV19 | AIWGLYGYT
TRBV6-5 | ASSQRSSEAF
TRBV20-1 | SAKTARGYNEQY
TRBV7-2 | ASSMGQNLGRINNEQF
TRBV4-2 | ASSQVTSLGGEDEQF
TRBV12-3/TRBV12-4 | ASSLSAGRGYT
TRBV7-2 | ASSSAKTSGGLGYTQY